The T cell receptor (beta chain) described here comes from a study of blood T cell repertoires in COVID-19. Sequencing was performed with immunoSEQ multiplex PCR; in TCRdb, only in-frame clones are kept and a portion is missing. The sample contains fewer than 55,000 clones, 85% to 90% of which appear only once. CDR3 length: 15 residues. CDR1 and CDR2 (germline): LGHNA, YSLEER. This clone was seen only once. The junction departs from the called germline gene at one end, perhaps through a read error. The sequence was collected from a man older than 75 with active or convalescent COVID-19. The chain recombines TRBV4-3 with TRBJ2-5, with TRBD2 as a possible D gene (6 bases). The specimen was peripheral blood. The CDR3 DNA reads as TGCGCCAGCAGCCGAGAGGCGGGGCTAAGAGAGGCCCAGTACTTC. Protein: CASSREAGLREAQYF.